These 24 T cell receptor beta chains share one sample of origin, sequenced in a study of shared clonotypes between healthy human individuals. Generated by immunoSEQ multiplex PCR, the TCRdb table keeps only in-frame clones and is missing some. Of 2.3 million or so clones listed, approximately 93% are singletons. Sequenced: naive CD4+ T cells from PBMCs. The subset was: CD45RA+ positively selected. These receptors were collected from a man aged 18 to 30 in good health. Some clones in this sample may be carry-over from other donors' samples.

A single count supports this clone. The chain couples TRBV18 to TRBJ1-2, with 8 bases matching TRBD1. The CDR3 has 15 amino acids. Germline V gives CDR1 KGHSH, CDR2 LQKENI. V lost 2 bases and J lost 8; bases outside the gene matches: 10. The CDR3 nucleotides are TGTGCCAGCTCACCAAATTCCAACAGGGGGAGCGGCTACACCTTC. Translated, it gives CASSPNSNRGSGYTF. Complete variable domain (other parts from reference TRBV18 and TRBJ1-2): NAGVMQNPRHLVRRRGQEARLRCSPMKGHSHVYWYRQLPEEGLKFMVYLQKENIIDESGMPKERFSAEFPKEGPSILRIQQVVRGDSAAYFCASSPNSNRGSGYTFGSGTRLTVV.

The chain carries TRBV20-1 and TRBJ2-1; possible D gene TRBD1, 5 bases. The V gene lost 4 bases and the J gene lost 9 bases, with 10 bases spanning the gap. Per germline, CDR1 DFQATT and CDR2 SNEGSKA (reference sequence). This CDR3 contains 11 residues. CDR3 nucleotides: TGCAGTGCTAACCAGGGCCGTGAGCAGTTCTTC. Residues: CSANQGREQFF.

The chain recombines TRBV19 with TRBJ2-2, with no clear D. The CDR3 has 14 amino acids. Deletions cut 7 bases from V and 1 base from J, with 10 bases between. Germline-derived CDR1 and CDR2 are LNHDA and SQIVND (reference sequence). The CDR3 loop reads CASKVTLNTGELFF. CDR3 coding DNA: TGTGCCAGTAAGGTTACCTTGAACACCGGGGAGCTGTTTTTT.

The chain is built from TRBV2 and TRBJ2-2, with 10 bases fitting TRBD1. This CDR3 is 16 amino acids long. CDR1 is SNHLY, CDR2 FYNNEI, per germline. The junction had 11 bases not matched to a gene; V was cut back by 6 bases and J by 7 bases. The CDR3 coding sequence is TGTGCCAGCAGGGGACAGGGGACGGCAATTGGCGGGGAGCTGTTTTTT. Translated, it gives CASRGQGTAIGGELFF. The complete variable domain, with remaining parts taken from reference TRBV2 and TRBJ2-2, reads EPEVTQTPSHQVTQMGQEVILRCVPISNHLYFYWYRQILGQKVEFLVSFYNNEISEKSEIFDDQFSVERPDGSNFTLKIRSTKLEDSAMYFCASRGQGTAIGGELFFGEGSRLTVL.

The chain recombines TRBV12-5 with TRBJ2-5; no clear D gene. CDR1 and CDR2 from the germline V gene are LGHNT and FRNRAP. The V and J ends lost 6 bases and 5 bases respectively, with 10 bases between them. The length of the CDR3 is 12 residues. The CDR3 sequence: CASGLTGETQYF. The CDR3 nucleotides read TGTGCTAGTGGCCTGACCGGGGAGACCCAGTACTTC.

This chain uses TRBV2 with TRBJ2-3; the D is unclear. The V end lost 8 bases, the J end lost 5 bases, and 11 bases lay between the germline ends. The CDR3 runs 12 residues. Germline-derived CDR1 and CDR2 are SNHLY and FYNNEI. CDR3 nucleotides: TGTGCCAGCGGGAAGGGTGGAGATACGCAGTATTTT. Protein: CASGKGGDTQYF.

The chain joins TRBV7-2 to TRBJ2-7; maybe TRBD1 (7 bases). V lost 2 bases to trimming and J lost 7 bases, with 12 bases between them. The germline V gene has CDR1 SGHTA and CDR2 FQGNSA. This CDR3 is built from 13 residues. CDR3 DNA sequence: TGTGCCAGCAGCTTAAGGGCGGGACAGGAGCAGTACTTC. This sequence encodes CASSLRAGQEQYF.

The chain employs TRBV7-2 and TRBJ2-1; TRBD2 matches 8 bases. The ends lost 2 bases at V and 6 bases at J; junction bases unmatched: 15. This CDR3 comprises 18 residues. From germline, CDR1 is SGHTA and CDR2 FQGNSA. The CDR3 coding sequence is TGTGCCAGCAGCTTACCTTTCGGGGCTAGCGGGCCCTTCAATGAGCAGTTCTTC. Translating gives CASSLPFGASGPFNEQFF.

This clone has a single count. V gene TRBV6-5 combines with J gene TRBJ2-5; D gene uncertain. V shed 0 bases and J shed 2 bases, with 7 bases lying between them. This CDR3 is built from 14 residues. CDR1 is MNHEY and CDR2 is SVGAGI in the germline V gene. The DNA of the CDR3 is TGTGCCAGCAGTTACTCGTTACGACAAGAGACCCAGTACTTC. The encoded protein is CASSYSLRQETQYF.

The genes are TRBV4-2 and TRBJ2-1, with TRBD2 matching 12 bases. The CDR3 is made up of 17 amino acids. Germline CDR1 is LGHNA and CDR2 is YNFKEQ. The J segment lost 3 bases and the V segment lost 4 bases, leaving 7 bases of the junction unmatched. CDR3 sequence (DNA): TGTGCCAGCAGCCCAACCCCGGGACTAGCGGGCTACAATGAGCAGTTCTTC. Its translation: CASSPTPGLAGYNEQFF.

The chain is built from TRBV6-1 and TRBJ2-1; maybe TRBD1 (6 bases). The CDR3 spans 14 residues. Trimming shortened V by 8 bases and J by 6 bases, and 17 bases separated the two germline ends. The germline V gene has CDR1 MNHNS and CDR2 SASEGT. The CDR3 coding sequence is TGTGCCAGCCACCGGAACAGGGTACTCAATGAGCAGTTCTTC. As protein: CASHRNRVLNEQFF.

A note on this clone: The same CDR3 arises from other DNA sequences in this sample as well. The gene calls are TRBV5-1 and TRBJ1-1, with D possibly TRBD1 on 5 matching bases. This CDR3 is 15 amino acids long. The germline V and J ends were trimmed by 0 bases and 4 bases, with 13 bases remaining between them. Germline V gives CDR1 SGHRS, CDR2 YFSETQ. CDR3 in DNA: TGCGCCAGCAGCTTGGTTGGGGGGTTAGGCACTGAAGCTTTCTTT. Its protein is CASSLVGGLGTEAFF. The full variable domain, completed using reference TRBV5-1 and TRBJ1-1, is KAGVTQTPRYLIKTRGQQVTLSCSPISGHRSVSWYQQTPGQGLQFLFEYFSETQRNKGNFPGRFSGRQFSNSRSEMNVSTLELGDSALYLCASSLVGGLGTEAFFGQGTRLTVV.

This sequence joins TRBV28 and TRBJ2-1; the match to TRBD2 covers 12 bases. The germline CDR1 and CDR2 sequences are MDHEN and SYDVKM. CDR3 length: 15 residues. The J segment lost 9 bases and the V segment lost 4 bases, leaving 7 bases of the junction unmatched. This CDR3 is CASSSTSGRETEQFF. CDR3 sequence (DNA): TGTGCCAGCAGTTCGACTAGCGGGAGAGAAACTGAGCAGTTCTTC.

V is TRBV2 and J is TRBJ1-2; D is unresolved. Germline values: CDR1 SNHLY, CDR2 FYNNEI. The CDR3 contains 15 residues. Between the trimmed V and J ends, which lost 0 bases and 8 bases, there was a span of 16 bases. The CDR3: CASSEAGPGGGGYTF. CDR3 coding DNA: TGTGCCAGCAGTGAAGCGGGCCCCGGAGGTGGAGGCTACACCTTC.

Details on this clone: Other DNA sequences within the sample encode an identical CDR3. The genes are TRBV7-2 and TRBJ1-5, with 9 bases fitting TRBD1. The CDR3 extends over 15 amino acids. Losses at the gene ends were 5 bases for V and 4 bases for J; bases not matched to a gene: 6. Germline V gene lookup returns CDR1 SGHTA and CDR2 FQGNSA. CDR3 nucleotide sequence: TGTGCCAGCAGCCCGACAGGGGGGAGTAATCAGCCCCAGCATTTT. Translated: CASSPTGGSNQPQHF.

The gene calls are TRBV18 and TRBJ1-3; 7 bases map to TRBD1. Per the germline V gene, CDR1 is KGHSH and CDR2 is LQKENI. This CDR3 contains 16 residues. Unmatched junction bases numbered 4, after V lost 0 bases and J lost 2 bases. The DNA for the CDR3 is TGTGCCAGCTCACCACCGAGGGACAGAACTGGAAACACCATATATTTT. This translates into CASSPPRDRTGNTIYF. Together with reference TRBV18 and TRBJ1-3, the CDR3 gives the full variable domain: NAGVMQNPRHLVRRRGQEARLRCSPMKGHSHVYWYRQLPEEGLKFMVYLQKENIIDESGMPKERFSAEFPKEGPSILRIQQVVRGDSAAYFCASSPPRDRTGNTIYFGEGSWLTVV.

The rearrangement links TRBV13 to TRBJ1-2, with 7 bases fitting TRBD1. CDR3 length: 14 amino acids. Germline V gives CDR1 PRHDT, CDR2 FYEKMQ (reference sequence). With 5 bases clipped from V and 3 bases from J, the junction kept 6 bases outside the gene matches. CDR3 loop: CASSLPGTDYGYTF. CDR3 sequence (DNA): TGTGCCAGCAGCCTACCAGGGACAGACTATGGCTACACCTTC.

In the case of this clone: The sample has other DNA sequences that encode this CDR3 too. V usage is TRBV18 and J usage is TRBJ1-1, with D possibly TRBD1 on 5 matching bases. The CDR3 loop spans 14 amino acids. The V gene's germline CDR1 is KGHSH and CDR2 LQKENI. V was shortened by 4 bases and J by 1 base, with 10 bases between the two germline ends. The CDR3 bases are TGTGCCAGCTCACTCTCGGGGGGGAACACTGAAGCTTTCTTT. Translation: CASSLSGGNTEAFF. The whole variable domain, filled in from reference TRBV18 and TRBJ1-1, reads NAGVMQNPRHLVRRRGQEARLRCSPMKGHSHVYWYRQLPEEGLKFMVYLQKENIIDESGMPKERFSAEFPKEGPSILRIQQVVRGDSAAYFCASSLSGGNTEAFFGQGTRLTVV.

Here the CDR3 reads CAWSVPWSPTGELFF. In nucleotides, the CDR3 is TGTGCCTGGAGTGTACCCTGGAGTCCCACCGGGGAGCTGTTTTTT. This chain joins TRBV30 and TRBJ2-2; the D is unclear. Per germline, CDR1 GTSNPN and CDR2 SVGIG (reference sequence). The V end lost 0 bases, the J end lost 4 bases, and 12 bases lay between the germline ends. The CDR3 contains 15 residues. The variable domain in full, with the rest retrieved from reference TRBV30 and TRBJ2-2, is SQTIHQWPATLVQPVGSPLSLECTVEGTSNPNLYWYRQAAGRGLQLLFYSVGIGQISSEVPQNLSASRPQDRQFILSSKKLLLSDSGFYLCAWSVPWSPTGELFFGEGSRLTVL.

The rearrangement joins TRBV28 to TRBJ1-2; 8 bases are shared with TRBD1. Germline CDR1 is MDHEN and CDR2 is SYDVKM. V shed 4 bases, J shed 0 bases, and the junction held 10 bases outside the gene matches. CDR3 length: 17 residues. The CDR3 sequence: CASSSLGTGPTNYGYTF. The DNA for the CDR3 is TGTGCCAGCAGTTCCCTTGGGACAGGACCTACTAACTATGGCTACACCTTC.

This clone was observed a handful of times. The genes are TRBV29-1 and TRBJ1-1; tentatively, D is TRBD1 (5 bases). The CDR3 runs to 11 residues. The ends were cut back, 7 bases at V and 4 bases at J, with 10 bases in the middle. The germline V gene has CDR1 SQVTM and CDR2 ANQGSEA. The CDR3 region has the DNA TGCAGCGGGCAGGGAGCCACTGAAGCTTTCTTT. It codes for CSGQGATEAFF.

The DNA for the CDR3 is TGTGCCAGCAGCTCGATGGGGACTAGCGCCTACGAGCAGTACTTC. This codes for CASSSMGTSAYEQYF. The rearrangement joins TRBV5-6 to TRBJ2-7, with TRBD2 matching over 10 bases. The length of the CDR3 is 15 residues. V gave up 3 bases and J gave up 2 bases; unmatched junction bases: 5. Per the germline V gene, CDR1 is SGHDT and CDR2 is YYEEEE.

The rearrangement uses TRBV7-3 and TRBJ2-3, with D perhaps TRBD2 (5 bases). CDR1 is SGHTA and CDR2 is FQGTGA in the germline V gene. This CDR3 is 11 amino acids long. V was clipped by 10 bases and J by 6 bases, with 11 bases between them. CDR3 coding DNA: TGTGCCACCCGGTCGGGGGATACGCAGTATTTT. This sequence encodes CATRSGDTQYF. The full variable domain, completed using reference TRBV7-3 and TRBJ2-3, is GAGVSQTPSNKVTEKGKYVELRCDPISGHTALYWYRQSLGQGPEFLIYFQGTGAADDSGLPNDRFFAVRPEGSVSTLKIQRTERGDSAVYLCATRSGDTQYFGPGTRLTVL.

This chain connects TRBV4-3 to TRBJ1-3; a weak D match, TRBD1 (5 bases). This CDR3 is 15 amino acids long. V was trimmed by 3 bases and J by 4 bases, leaving 13 bases between them. CDR1 is LGHNA, CDR2 YSLEER, per germline. CDR3 protein: CASSQGGAGGNTIYF. The DNA for the CDR3 is TGCGCCAGCAGCCAGGGTGGGGCCGGGGGAAACACCATATATTTT.